Only a few counts were recorded for the clone carrying this T cell receptor beta chain. Here immunoSEQ multiplex PCR was the method, and the copy in TCRdb shows in-frame clones only, minus some. The table records roughly 430,000 clones, around 90% of them present only once. This sample stems from a study of blood T cell repertoires in COVID-19. Study at large: There were acute and convalescent COVID-19 samples, and they came from the United States, Italy and Spain. T cells, B-cell-depleted T cells, or PBMCs provided the cDNA or gDNA that served as material.

Input material: PBMCs or T cells enriched from blood (not recorded which). This TCR was sampled from a woman aged 35 to 49 with acute COVID-19.

In DNA form, the CDR3 reads TGTGCCAGCAGCTTATTTGGAGGACTAGCGGGGGGAGGAGAGACCCAGTACTTC. This translates into CASSLFGGLAGGGETQYF. This chain connects TRBV7-7 to TRBJ2-5, with 14 positions matching TRBD2. CDR3 size: 18 residues. Germline V gives CDR1 SSHAT, CDR2 FNYEAQ (reference sequence). The V segment lost 2 bases and the J segment 4 bases; nucleotides outside the gene matches: 9.